These T cell receptor beta chains were read from a single sample in a study of T-cell reconstitution after alpha-beta-depleted transplantation in children. TCRdb fed the PCR reads into MiXCR, producing one record per CDR3 protein. The sample yields around 450,000 distinct CDR3 sequences, 10% seen once. Material: PBMCs, obtained before TCRalphabeta/CD19-depleted stem cell transplant. The receptors were gathered from a child aged 2 to 10 with inherited bone marrow failure, due to receive a stem cell transplant. Each CDR3 is given with its conserved first and last residue. A D gene is named only where the DNA matches it firmly. Some rows have no size entry. The others give once, few or many, or a class for an expanded clone.

d_call: -; j_call: TRBJ1-6; v_call: TRBV19; clone_size: few; cdr3_nt: TGTGCCAGTAGTATCGACCTGACAGCAACGTACTATAATTCACCCCTCCACTTT; cdr3_aa: CASSIDLTATYYNSPLHF
d_call: -; j_call: TRBJ2-5; v_call: TRBV4-2; clone_size: once; cdr3_nt: TGTGCCAGCAGCCAAGATCCAAGGGCGGGAGAGACCCAGTACTTC; cdr3_aa: CASSQDPRAGETQYF
d_call: TRBD1; j_call: TRBJ1-4; v_call: TRBV5-1; clone_size: many; cdr3_nt: TGCGCCAGCAGCTTCCAGGGGGTGCTAAATGAAAAACTGTTTTTT; cdr3_aa: CASSFQGVLNEKLFF
d_call: -; j_call: TRBJ1-1; v_call: TRBV11-2; clone_size: -; cdr3_nt: TGTGCCAGCAGCCTACGAATCGAGGGGCACACTGAAGCTTTCTTT; cdr3_aa: CASSLRIEGHTEAFF
d_call: -; j_call: TRBJ2-7; v_call: TRBV27; clone_size: -; cdr3_nt: TGTGCCAGCAGTTCTGGTTCCGAGCAGTACTTC; cdr3_aa: CASSSGSEQYF
d_call: -; j_call: TRBJ2-5; v_call: TRBV15; clone_size: -; cdr3_nt: TGTGCCACCAGCAGAGGGGGCGGGACAGTGCAAGAGACCCAGTACTTC; cdr3_aa: CATSRGGGTVQETQYF
d_call: -; j_call: TRBJ1-3; v_call: TRBV29-1; clone_size: few; cdr3_nt: TGCAGCGTTGTTGGGGGGGGGACTGGAAACACCATATATTTT; cdr3_aa: CSVVGGGTGNTIYF
d_call: -; j_call: TRBJ2-4; v_call: TRBV6-6; clone_size: -; cdr3_nt: TGTGCCAGCAGTTACTCGTGGGGGGCACCCCAGTACTTC; cdr3_aa: CASSYSWGAPQYF
d_call: -; j_call: TRBJ2-1; v_call: TRBV20-1; clone_size: many; cdr3_nt: TGCAGTGCTGCGAACTACAATGAGCAGTTCTTC; cdr3_aa: CSAANYNEQFF
d_call: TRBD2; j_call: TRBJ2-1; v_call: TRBV12-3/TRBV12-4; clone_size: many; cdr3_nt: TGTGCCAGCAGTTTAGCTATAGCGGGAGGGCTTGAGCAGTTCTTC; cdr3_aa: CASSLAIAGGLEQFF
d_call: -; j_call: TRBJ2-2; v_call: TRBV30; clone_size: -; cdr3_nt: TGTGCCTGGATAGGTGGAGGCGAAACCGGGGAGCTGTTTTTT; cdr3_aa: CAWIGGGETGELFF
d_call: TRBD2; j_call: TRBJ2-1; v_call: TRBV4-3; clone_size: many; cdr3_nt: TGCGCCAGCAGCCAAGATCTGGGCCCCCGGGGGGGTAGTTACAATGAGCAGTTCTTC; cdr3_aa: CASSQDLGPRGGSYNEQFF
d_call: -; j_call: TRBJ1-1; v_call: TRBV27; clone_size: few; cdr3_nt: TGTGCCAGCAGTTTATGGGGAAGCACTGAAGCTTTCTTT; cdr3_aa: CASSLWGSTEAFF
d_call: -; j_call: TRBJ1-5; v_call: TRBV2; clone_size: -; cdr3_nt: TGTGCCAGCAGTACCGGGACGGATAGCAATCAGCCCCAGCATTTT; cdr3_aa: CASSTGTDSNQPQHF
d_call: TRBD2; j_call: TRBJ2-1; v_call: TRBV30; clone_size: many; cdr3_nt: TGTGCCTGGAGTGAATACCTAGCGGGAGCCTACAATGAGCAGTTCTTC; cdr3_aa: CAWSEYLAGAYNEQFF
d_call: -; j_call: TRBJ2-7; v_call: TRBV10-3; clone_size: many; cdr3_nt: TGTGCCATCAGTGAGACCCCAGGGCCCCCACGCTACGAGCAGTACTTC; cdr3_aa: CAISETPGPPRYEQYF
d_call: -; j_call: TRBJ2-4; v_call: TRBV4-1; clone_size: -; cdr3_nt: TGCGCCAGCAGCCAAGTTGAGGCTAAGAAGGCCAAAAACATTCAGTACTTC; cdr3_aa: CASSQVEAKKAKNIQYF